The T cell receptor (beta chain) described here comes from a study of cytomegalovirus exposure and HLA in healthy donors. General study results and limits: Upon later analysis, TCR association rates were observed to vary by HLA locus, being highest for DRB1 and lowest for HLA-C. Per a later analysis, HLA-associated TCR beta chains showed more clonal expansion than other, equally common TCR beta chains. V- and J-gene trimming in TCR beta was tied to a missense DCLRE1C variant by an analysis performed later. 87-base-pair reads could not separate some V segments, including TRBV6-2 and TRBV6-3.

Comment on this clone: What it binds is unknown.

Amplification used 60 Vbeta primers and 13 Jbeta primers. Some clones are missing from TCRdb's copy, which holds only in-frame ones; the method was immunoSEQ multiplex PCR. Of some 200,000 clones in the sample, around 86% were seen once. Trimming shortened V by 2 bases and J by 4 bases, and 12 bases separated the two germline ends. The CDR3 contains 15 residues. From germline, CDR1 is MNHNS and CDR2 SASEGT. The sequencing input was PBMCs. The clonotype originates from a woman aged 40 to 49 in good health and CMV-seronegative. The gene calls are TRBV6-1 and TRBJ1-3, with D unclear. The CDR3 loop reads CASSESSVEGNTIYF. The CDR3 nucleotides are TGTGCCAGCAGTGAATCGTCAGTGGAGGGAAACACCATATATTTT.